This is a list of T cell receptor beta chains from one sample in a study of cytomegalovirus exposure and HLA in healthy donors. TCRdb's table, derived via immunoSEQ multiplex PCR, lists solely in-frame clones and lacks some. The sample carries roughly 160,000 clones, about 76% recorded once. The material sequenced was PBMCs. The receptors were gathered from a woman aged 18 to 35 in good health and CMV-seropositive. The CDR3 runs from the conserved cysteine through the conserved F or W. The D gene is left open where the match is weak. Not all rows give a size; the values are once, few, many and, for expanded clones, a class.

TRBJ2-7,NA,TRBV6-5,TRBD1,TGTGCCAGCAGTCGGCCGGGACAGGCAACCTACGAGCAGTACTTC,CASSRPGQATYEQYF
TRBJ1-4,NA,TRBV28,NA,TGTGCCAGCAGCTCAGGGCCCACGGATGAAAAACTGTTTTTT,CASSSGPTDEKLFF
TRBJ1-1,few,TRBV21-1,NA,TGTGCCAGCAGCAAAGTGGGGCCCAACACTGAAGCTTTCTTT,CASSKVGPNTEAFF
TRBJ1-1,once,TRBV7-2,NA,TGTGCCAGCAGCCGGGGGGGCCTTAACACTGAAGCTTTCTTT,CASSRGGLNTEAFF
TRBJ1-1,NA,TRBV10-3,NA,TGTGCCATCAGTAAGGACAGCTCTGAAGCTTTCTTT,CAISKDSSEAFF
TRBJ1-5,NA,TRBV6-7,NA,TGTGCCAGCAGTTACCCCGACAAGCAATTGTATAGCAATCAGCCCCAGCATTTT,CASSYPDKQLYSNQPQHF
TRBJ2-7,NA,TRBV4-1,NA,TGCGCCAGCAGCCAAGATCACACCTCTGAAAGCTCCTACGAGCAGTACTTC,CASSQDHTSESSYEQYF
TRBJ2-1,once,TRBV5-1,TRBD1,TGCGCCAGCAGCCCGGGACAGGGAACCTACAATGAGCAGTTCTTC,CASSPGQGTYNEQFF
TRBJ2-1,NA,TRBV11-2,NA,TGTGCCAGCAAGTTGGGACTGCCCAGGAGGGATGAGCAGTTCTTC,CASKLGLPRRDEQFF
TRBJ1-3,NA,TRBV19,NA,TGTGCCAGTAGTACCCAAGGAAACACCATATATTTT,CASSTQGNTIYF
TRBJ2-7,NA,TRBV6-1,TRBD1,TGTGCCAGCAGTGAAGCGGGGACAGGCTCCTACGAGCAGTACTTC,CASSEAGTGSYEQYF
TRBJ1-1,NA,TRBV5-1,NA,TGCGCCAGCGGCTCTGGAGCGAACACTGAAGCTTTCTTT,CASGSGANTEAFF
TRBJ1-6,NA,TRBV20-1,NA,TGCAGTGCTCTACAGGGTAAACCCCTCCACTTT,CSALQGKPLHF
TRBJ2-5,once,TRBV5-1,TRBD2,TGCGCCAGCAGCTTGGTCGGGGGGGCCCCACAGCGCGCCGAGACCCAGTACTTC,CASSLVGGAPQRAETQYF
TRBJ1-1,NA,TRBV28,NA,TGTGCCAGCAGTTTTTTGAGCTACACTGAAGCTTTCTTT,CASSFLSYTEAFF
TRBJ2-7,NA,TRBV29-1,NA,TGCAGCGTTGGGGCCTCTAGGGGGGGCGGAGGGTACGAGCAGTACTTC,CSVGASRGGGGYEQYF
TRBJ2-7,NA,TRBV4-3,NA,TGCGCCAGCAGCCAAGGGACGGGAAGTATCACCTCCCCCTACGAGCAGTACTTC,CASSQGTGSITSPYEQYF